The entry below gives a single T cell receptor (beta chain) sequence along with its context. Its antigen is undetermined. The CDR3 runs to 14 residues. Looked up from germline, CDR1 is SGDLS and CDR2 is YYNGEE. V was clipped by 0 bases and J by 2 bases, with 9 bases between them. This sample stems from a study of T cell repertoires in cytomegalovirus infection. Overall study context: HLA-C-restricted CMV epitopes, recently identified, and well-studied HLA-B-restricted ones were used by the study. It can be stated that public TCR beta signatures indicated CMV infection as well as a matching HLA type. Study results and caveats: Ex vivo responses were dominated by HLA-C-restricted CMV-specific TCR beta clonotypes.

TCRdb used MiXCR to reprocess the reads, holding one entry per CDR3 protein. This table has approximately 260,000 distinct CDR3 sequences, roughly 21% appearing once. The sample in question was cultured PBMCs, obtained from culture after CMV antigen stimulation. The chain combines TRBV9 with TRBJ2-7; no firm D call. The receptor comes from a human donor in good health (CMV status not recorded). Some clones in this sample may be carry-over from other donors' samples. CDR3 loop: CASSVAEQTYEQYF. In DNA form, the CDR3 reads TGTGCCAGCAGCGTAGCGGAACAGACCTACGAGCAGTACTTC.